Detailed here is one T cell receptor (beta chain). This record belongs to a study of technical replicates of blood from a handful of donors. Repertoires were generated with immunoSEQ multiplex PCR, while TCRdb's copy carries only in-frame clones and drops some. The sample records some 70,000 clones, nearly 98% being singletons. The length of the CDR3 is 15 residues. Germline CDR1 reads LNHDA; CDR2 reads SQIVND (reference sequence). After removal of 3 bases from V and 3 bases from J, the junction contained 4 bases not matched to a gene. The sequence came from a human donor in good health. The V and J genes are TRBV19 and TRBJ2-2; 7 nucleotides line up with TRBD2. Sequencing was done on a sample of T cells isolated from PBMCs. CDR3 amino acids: CASSIGAGDTGELFF. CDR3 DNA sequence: TGTGCCAGTAGTATCGGCGCGGGAGACACCGGGGAGCTGTTTTTT.